The 22 T cell receptor beta chains below come from one sample, sequenced in a study of blood T cell repertoires in COVID-19 (dated by TCRdb to the early 2020s). The library relied on the immunoSEQ multiplex PCR assay. In its TCRdb copy, this immuneACCESS table keeps in-frame sequences only and misses some clones. Where compared with another copy, unresolved V genes explain less than half of these, and the others have no known cause. Across this sample there are around 210,000 clones, with 70% to 90% seen only once. Roughly 5% of the sample comes from the top ten. Sample: peripheral blood. Source of these receptors: a man aged 50-60 years with COVID-19, enrolled during active disease.

This chain uses TRBV11-2 with TRBJ2-5; D is possibly TRBD1 (5 bases). CDR1 SGHAT and CDR2 FQNNGV come from the germline V gene. The V gene lost 1 base and the J gene lost 5 bases, with 14 bases spanning the gap. This CDR3 contains 15 residues. CDR3 amino acids: CASSLVVGLAETQYF. In nucleotides, the CDR3 is TGTGCCAGCAGCTTAGTGGTGGGGCTTGCGGAGACCCAGTACTTC.

The rearrangement links TRBV5-8 to TRBJ1-5, with unresolved D. The CDR3 loop spans 15 amino acids. From germline, CDR1 is SGHTS and CDR2 YDEGEE. Trimming left V 2 bases short and J 7 bases short, with 16 bases between. DNA of the CDR3: TGTGCCAGCAGCTTTGGGAGCCTACCGGTCCAGCCCCAGCATTTT. It encodes CASSFGSLPVQPQHF.

J is TRBJ2-2 and V is TRBV12-3 or TRBV12-4; D gene uncertain. V was pared by 3 bases and J by 7 bases, with 3 bases between. This CDR3 spans 11 amino acids. CDR3 residues: CASSFSGELFF. The CDR3 DNA follows: TGTGCCAGCAGTTTTAGCGGGGAGCTGTTTTTT.

The chain carries TRBV9 and TRBJ2-5, with D possibly matching TRBD2 (6 bases). This CDR3 comprises 15 residues. Germline CDR1 reads SGDLS; CDR2 reads YYNGEE. Trimming stripped 0 bases from V and 2 bases from J, with 11 bases between. The CDR3 region has the DNA TGTGCCAGCAGCGTAGGCGGGGCAGTACAAGAGACCCAGTACTTC. Amino acid sequence: CASSVGGAVQETQYF.

Notes on this clone: Other DNA sequences in the same sample also yield this CDR3. This chain joins TRBV6-5 and TRBJ1-1, with 7 bases aligning to TRBD1. Germline lookup yields CDR1 MNHEY and CDR2 SVGAGI. This CDR3 has 13 residues. Germline trimming cut 6 bases from V and 2 bases from J; bases unmatched to any gene: 3. CDR3 region: CASSRDRNTEAFF. The CDR3 region has the DNA TGTGCCAGCAGCCGGGACAGAAACACTGAAGCTTTCTTT.

The chain couples TRBV12-3 or TRBV12-4 to TRBJ2-1, with D uncertain. V was cut by 3 bases and J by 8 bases, with 11 bases left in between. The CDR3 is 13 amino acids. This chain's CDR3 is CASSFLVIHEQFF. CDR3 sequence (DNA): TGTGCCAGCAGTTTTCTCGTAATCCATGAGCAGTTCTTC.

V usage is TRBV9 and J usage is TRBJ1-1, with 8 bases lining up with TRBD1. Per the germline V gene, CDR1 is SGDLS and CDR2 is YYNGEE. The CDR3 has 13 amino acids. The junction had 3 bases not matched to a gene; V was cut back by 3 bases and J by 5 bases. The CDR3 reads CASSGWTGTEAFF. CDR3 nucleotides: TGTGCCAGCAGCGGGTGGACAGGGACTGAAGCTTTCTTT.

The genes are TRBV7-9 and TRBJ2-7; a weak D match, TRBD1 (5 bases). The CDR3 totals 13 residues. Trimming stripped 1 base from V and 3 bases from J, with 7 bases between. Germline V lookup: CDR1 SEHNR, CDR2 FQNEAQ (reference sequence). CDR3 residues: CASSLDTGYEQYF. CDR3 bases: TGTGCCAGCAGCTTAGATACAGGCTACGAGCAGTACTTC.

The chain uses TRBV5-8 and TRBJ1-4; 9 bases are shared with TRBD1. CDR1 and CDR2 (germline): SGHTS, YDEGEE. The CDR3 length is 15 residues. J was trimmed by 8 bases and V by 0 bases; bases with no gene match: 5. The CDR3 DNA is TGTGCCAGCAGCTTGGCGGGGACAGGGATAGAAAAACTGTTTTTT. Residues: CASSLAGTGIEKLFF.

The J gene is TRBJ2-2, the V gene TRBV6-2 or TRBV6-3; 10 nucleotides line up with TRBD1. J gave up 1 base and V 6 bases, and 5 bases lay outside the gene matches. Per the germline V gene, CDR1 is MNHEY and CDR2 is SVGEGT. CDR3 length: 16 residues. CDR3 in DNA: TGTGCCAGCAGCTCGACAGGGGGCAAGAACACCGGGGAGCTGTTTTTT. It codes for CASSSTGGKNTGELFF.

The rearrangement uses TRBV18 and TRBJ2-5; 9 positions agree with TRBD2. Trimming cost V 2 bases and J 6 bases; bases outside gene matches: 10. This CDR3 is 16 amino acids long. CDR1 KGHSH and CDR2 LQKENI come from the germline V gene. CDR3 sequence reads: CASSPTQAGGEKTQYF. CDR3 nucleotide sequence: TGTGCCAGCTCACCAACCCAAGCGGGGGGCGAGAAGACCCAGTACTTC. The variable domain in full, completed from reference TRBV18 and TRBJ2-5, reads NAGVMQNPRHLVRRRGQEARLRCSPMKGHSHVYWYRQLPEEGLKFMVYLQKENIIDESGMPKERFSAEFPKEGPSILRIQQVVRGDSAAYFCASSPTQAGGEKTQYFGPGTRLLVL.

The chain recombines TRBV3-1 (or the pseudogene TRBV3-2) with TRBJ1-3; tentative D call: TRBD1 (6 bases). CDR3 length equals 17 residues. CDR1 is LGHDT and CDR2 is YNNKEL in the germline V gene (reference sequence). The V end was cut by 4 bases, the J end by 0 bases, with 16 bases between. This CDR3 is CASSPIQGSLSGNTIYF. In DNA, the CDR3 is TGTGCCAGCAGCCCGATACAGGGTAGCCTCTCTGGAAACACCATATATTTT.

The sample holds one count of this clone. V gene TRBV5-5 combines with J gene TRBJ2-7, with a weak D call TRBD1 (6 bases). The CDR3 sequence is 15 residues long. The V end was cut by 0 bases, the J end by 0 bases, with 10 bases between. The germline gives CDR1 SGHKS, CDR2 YYEKEE (reference sequence). The CDR3 nucleotides are TGTGCCAGCAGCTTGGCCGGGACAAACTCCTACGAGCAGTACTTC. It codes for CASSLAGTNSYEQYF.

The chain employs TRBV29-1 and TRBJ1-2; 9 bases agree with TRBD1. Losses at the gene ends were 1 base for V and 5 bases for J; bases not matched to a gene: 11. Germline V gives CDR1 SQVTM, CDR2 ANQGSEA. CDR3 length: 16 amino acids. The CDR3 is CSVEAGTGFVAYGYTF. Here the CDR3 DNA reads TGCAGCGTTGAAGCGGGGACAGGGTTTGTGGCGTATGGCTACACCTTC. The full variable domain, its missing parts supplied by reference TRBV29-1 and TRBJ1-2, is SAVISQKPSRDICQRGTSLTIQCQVDSQVTMMFWYRQQPGQSLTLIATANQGSEATYESGFVIDKFPISRPNLTFSTLTVSNMSPEDSSIYLCSVEAGTGFVAYGYTFGSGTRLTVV.

V gene TRBV9 combines with J gene TRBJ1-3, with D uncertain. Trimming removed 3 bases from V and 3 bases from J, with 7 bases in between. Germline lookup yields CDR1 SGDLS and CDR2 YYNGEE. The CDR3 sequence is 13 residues long. CDR3 protein: CASSARLGNTIYF. As DNA, the CDR3 is TGTGCCAGCAGCGCGCGACTTGGAAACACCATATATTTT.

This rearrangement joins TRBV6-5 to TRBJ2-2; TRBD1 is a possible D gene (6 bases). This CDR3 contains 14 residues. Germline CDR1 MNHEY, CDR2 SVGAGI. Trimming removed 4 bases from V and 8 bases from J, with 14 bases in between. The CDR3 DNA reads as TGTGCCAGCAGTTCACAGGGTGTTACGGGGGAGCTGTTTTTT. Its protein is CASSSQGVTGELFF.

The V and J genes are TRBV3-1 (or the pseudogene TRBV3-2) and TRBJ2-1; D is undetermined. Germline V lookup: CDR1 LGHDT, CDR2 YNNKEL (reference sequence). The CDR3 has 15 residues. Trimming stripped 4 bases from V and 0 bases from J, with 10 bases between. The CDR3 DNA reads TGTGCCAGCAGCCTTAGCTGGAGCTCCTACAATGAGCAGTTCTTC. Amino acid sequence: CASSLSWSSYNEQFF.

The rearrangement joins TRBV20-1 to TRBJ1-2, with TRBD1 matching 7 bases. In germline, CDR1 is DFQATT, CDR2 SNEGSKA (reference sequence). CDR3 length: 14 amino acids. J gave up 4 bases and V 3 bases, and 8 bases lay outside the gene matches. The CDR3 coding sequence is TGCAGTGCTAGTTCTCTTGCAGGGGGCTATGGCTACACCTTC. This translates into CSASSLAGGYGYTF.

The chain employs TRBV30 and TRBJ2-5; 9 nucleotides match TRBD1. V lost 4 bases, J lost 5 bases, and 5 bases stayed unmatched. Germline CDR1 GTSNPN, CDR2 SVGIG (reference sequence). The CDR3 is made up of 13 amino acids. CDR3 sequence (DNA): TGTGCCTGGAAGAAGACAGGGGGGGAGACCCAGTACTTC. This encodes CAWKKTGGETQYF. The variable domain in full, with the rest retrieved from reference TRBV30 and TRBJ2-5, is SQTIHQWPATLVQPVGSPLSLECTVEGTSNPNLYWYRQAAGRGLQLLFYSVGIGQISSEVPQNLSASRPQDRQFILSSKKLLLSDSGFYLCAWKKTGGETQYFGPGTRLLVL.

The J gene is TRBJ1-4, the V gene TRBV19; D is unclear. Trimming stripped 5 bases from V and 8 bases from J, with 12 bases between. CDR3 length: 13 amino acids. Germline V gives CDR1 LNHDA, CDR2 SQIVND (reference sequence). The CDR3 is CASSLREGEKLFF. CDR3 DNA sequence: TGTGCCAGTAGTCTGAGGGAAGGGGAAAAACTGTTTTTT.

This clone was detected once. The V call is TRBV5-1, the J call TRBJ2-5; D gene unclear. Germline V gene sequence: CDR1 SGHRS, CDR2 YFSETQ. This CDR3 region has 12 residues. V was pared by 5 bases and J by 3 bases, with 8 bases between. For the CDR3, the DNA is TGCGCCAGCAGGGTCCAGGAAGAGACCCAGTACTTC. Translated, it gives CASRVQEETQYF.

CDR3 residues: CASRTRDSNQPQHF. The DNA of the CDR3 is TGTGCCAGCAGGACTAGGGATAGCAATCAGCCCCAGCATTTT. The chain carries TRBV21-1 and TRBJ1-5. TRBV21-1 is a recognized pseudogene. The CDR3 consists of 14 residues.